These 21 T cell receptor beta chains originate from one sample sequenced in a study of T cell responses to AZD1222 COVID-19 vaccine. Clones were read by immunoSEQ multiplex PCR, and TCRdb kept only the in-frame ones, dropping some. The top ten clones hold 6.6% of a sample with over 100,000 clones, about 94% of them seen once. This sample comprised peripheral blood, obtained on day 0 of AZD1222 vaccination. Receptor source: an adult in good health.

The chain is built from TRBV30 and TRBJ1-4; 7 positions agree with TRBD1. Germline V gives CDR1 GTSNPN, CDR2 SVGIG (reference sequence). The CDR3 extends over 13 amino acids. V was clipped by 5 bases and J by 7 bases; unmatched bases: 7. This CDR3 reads CAWAAGGSEKLFF. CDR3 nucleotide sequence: TGTGCCTGGGCGGCAGGGGGAAGTGAAAAACTGTTTTTT.

The CDR3 bases are TGTGCCAGCATGAGGCGGGGAGGGATCACCTATAATTCACCCCTCCACTTT. It yields the protein CASMRRGGITYNSPLHF. The V call is TRBV27, the J call TRBJ1-6; unclear D gene. Germline V gene sequence: CDR1 MNHEY, CDR2 SMNVEV (reference sequence). Trimming removed 7 bases from V and 2 bases from J, with 18 bases in between. The CDR3 has 17 amino acids.

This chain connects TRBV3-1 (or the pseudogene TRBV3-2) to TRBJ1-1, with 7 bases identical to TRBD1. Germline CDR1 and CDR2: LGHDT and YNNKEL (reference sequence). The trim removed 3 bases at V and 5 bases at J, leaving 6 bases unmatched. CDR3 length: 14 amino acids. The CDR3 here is CASSQDRRFTEAFF. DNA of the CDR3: TGTGCCAGCAGCCAGGACAGGCGGTTTACTGAAGCTTTCTTT.

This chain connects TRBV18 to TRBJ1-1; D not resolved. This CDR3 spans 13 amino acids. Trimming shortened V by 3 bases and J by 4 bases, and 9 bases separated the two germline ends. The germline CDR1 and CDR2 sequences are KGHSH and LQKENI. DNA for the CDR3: TGTGCCAGCTCACCTCCGACGTTCACTGAAGCTTTCTTT. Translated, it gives CASSPPTFTEAFF.

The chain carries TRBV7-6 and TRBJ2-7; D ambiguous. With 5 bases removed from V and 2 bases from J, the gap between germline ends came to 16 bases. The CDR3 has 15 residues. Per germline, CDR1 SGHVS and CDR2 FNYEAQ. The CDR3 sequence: CASSPYEARAYEQYF. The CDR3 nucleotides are TGTGCCAGCAGCCCCTACGAGGCACGGGCCTACGAGCAGTACTTC.

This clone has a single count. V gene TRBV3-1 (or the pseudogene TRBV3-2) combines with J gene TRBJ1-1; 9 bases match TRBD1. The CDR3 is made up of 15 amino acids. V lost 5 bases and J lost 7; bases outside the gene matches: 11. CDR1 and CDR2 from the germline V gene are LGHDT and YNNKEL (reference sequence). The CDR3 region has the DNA TGTGCCAGCAGCAATACAGGGGGCACAGCAAGTGAAGCTTTCTTT. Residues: CASSNTGGTASEAFF.

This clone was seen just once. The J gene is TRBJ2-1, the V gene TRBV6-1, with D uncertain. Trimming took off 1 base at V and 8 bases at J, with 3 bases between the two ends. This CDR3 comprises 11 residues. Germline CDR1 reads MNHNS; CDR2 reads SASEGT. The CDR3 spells CASSEVDEQFF. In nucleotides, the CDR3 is TGTGCCAGCAGTGAAGTAGATGAGCAGTTCTTC.

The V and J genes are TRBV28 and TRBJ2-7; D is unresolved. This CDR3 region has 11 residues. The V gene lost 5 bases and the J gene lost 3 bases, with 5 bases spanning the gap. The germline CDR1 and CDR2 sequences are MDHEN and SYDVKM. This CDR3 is CASSIRYEQYF. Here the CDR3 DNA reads TGTGCCAGCAGTATCCGCTACGAGCAGTACTTC.

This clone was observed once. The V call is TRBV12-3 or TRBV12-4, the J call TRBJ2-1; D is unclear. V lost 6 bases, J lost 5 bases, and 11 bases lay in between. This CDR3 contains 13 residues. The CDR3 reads CASSPPLDNEQFF. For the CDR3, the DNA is TGTGCCAGCAGCCCCCCTCTAGACAATGAGCAGTTCTTC.

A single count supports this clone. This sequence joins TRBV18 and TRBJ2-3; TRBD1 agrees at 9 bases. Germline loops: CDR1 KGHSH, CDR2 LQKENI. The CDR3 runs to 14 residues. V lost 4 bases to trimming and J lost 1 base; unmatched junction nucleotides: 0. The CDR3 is CASSRDRGTDTQYF. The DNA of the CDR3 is TGTGCCAGCTCACGGGACAGGGGCACAGATACGCAGTATTTT.

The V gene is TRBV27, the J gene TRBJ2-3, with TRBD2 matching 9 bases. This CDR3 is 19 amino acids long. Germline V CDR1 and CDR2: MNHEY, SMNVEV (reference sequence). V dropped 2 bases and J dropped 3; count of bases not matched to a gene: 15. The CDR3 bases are TGTGCCAGCAGTTTAGCTCCCCCTGCGGGAGGGCCCCAGACAGATACGCAGTATTTT. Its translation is CASSLAPPAGGPQTDTQYF.

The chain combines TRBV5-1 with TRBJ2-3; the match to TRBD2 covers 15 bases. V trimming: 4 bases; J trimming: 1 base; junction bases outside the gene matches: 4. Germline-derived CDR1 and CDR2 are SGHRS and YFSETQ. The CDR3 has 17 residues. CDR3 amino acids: CASSGGLAGGGTDTQYF. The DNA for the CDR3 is TGCGCCAGCAGCGGGGGACTAGCGGGAGGAGGCACAGATACGCAGTATTTT.

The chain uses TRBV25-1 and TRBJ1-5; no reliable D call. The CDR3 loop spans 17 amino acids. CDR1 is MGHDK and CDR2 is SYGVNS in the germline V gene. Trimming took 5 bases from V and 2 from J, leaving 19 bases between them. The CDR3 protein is CASSYPGVVLGNQPQHF. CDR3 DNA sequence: TGTGCCAGCAGTTACCCCGGGGTAGTCCTGGGCAATCAGCCCCAGCATTTT.

The chain's CDR3 is CASSLTGFSNQPQHF. The DNA for the CDR3 is TGTGCCAGTAGCCTGACAGGGTTCAGCAATCAGCCCCAGCATTTT. The chain uses TRBV19 and TRBJ1-5; 7 bases line up with TRBD1. CDR3 size: 15 residues. Germline assignment: CDR1 LNHDA and CDR2 SQIVND (reference sequence). After removal of 6 bases from V and 1 base from J, the junction contained 6 bases not matched to a gene.

CDR3 region: CASSPLSYEQYF. Written as DNA, the CDR3 is TGTGCCAGCTCACCTCTTAGCTACGAGCAGTACTTC. The chain employs TRBV18 and TRBJ2-7; D gene ambiguous. V was trimmed by 3 bases and J by 3 bases, leaving 6 bases between them. The CDR3 length is 12 residues. CDR1 is KGHSH, CDR2 LQKENI, per germline.

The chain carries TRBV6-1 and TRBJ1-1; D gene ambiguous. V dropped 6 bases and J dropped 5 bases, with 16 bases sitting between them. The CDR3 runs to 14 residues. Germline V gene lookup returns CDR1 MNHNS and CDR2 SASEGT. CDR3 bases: TGTGCCAGCAGGCCCCGGGAGGGTCTTACTGAAGCTTTCTTT. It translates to CASRPREGLTEAFF.

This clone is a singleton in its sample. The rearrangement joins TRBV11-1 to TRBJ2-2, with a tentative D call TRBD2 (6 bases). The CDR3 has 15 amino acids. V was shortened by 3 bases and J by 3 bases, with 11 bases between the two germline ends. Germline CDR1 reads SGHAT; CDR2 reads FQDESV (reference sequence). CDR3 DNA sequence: TGTGCCAGCAGCTTTGGGGGGAGAGACACCGGGGAGCTGTTTTTT. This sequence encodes CASSFGGRDTGELFF.

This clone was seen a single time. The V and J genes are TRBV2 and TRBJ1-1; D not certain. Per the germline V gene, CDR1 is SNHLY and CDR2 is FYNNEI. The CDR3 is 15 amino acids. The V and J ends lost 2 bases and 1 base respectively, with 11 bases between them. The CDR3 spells CASSELGLANTEAFF. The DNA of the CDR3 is TGTGCCAGCAGTGAACTAGGACTAGCGAACACTGAAGCTTTCTTT.

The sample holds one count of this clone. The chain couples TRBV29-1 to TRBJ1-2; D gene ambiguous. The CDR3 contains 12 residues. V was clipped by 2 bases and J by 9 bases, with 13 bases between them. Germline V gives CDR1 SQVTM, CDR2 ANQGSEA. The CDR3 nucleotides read TGCAGCGTTGAAACGGGCCTTAGAAGCTACACCTTC. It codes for CSVETGLRSYTF.

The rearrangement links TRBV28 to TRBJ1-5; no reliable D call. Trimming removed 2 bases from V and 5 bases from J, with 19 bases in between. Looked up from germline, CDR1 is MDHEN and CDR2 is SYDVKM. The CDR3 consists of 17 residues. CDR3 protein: CASSLRGGRQLDQPQHF. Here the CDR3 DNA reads TGTGCCAGCAGTTTACGGGGAGGCCGGCAGCTTGATCAGCCCCAGCATTTT.

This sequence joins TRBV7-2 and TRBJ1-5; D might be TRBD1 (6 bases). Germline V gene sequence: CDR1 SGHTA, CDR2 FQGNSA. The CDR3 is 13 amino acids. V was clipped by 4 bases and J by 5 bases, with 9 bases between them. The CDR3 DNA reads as TGTGCCAGCAGCTACGGGGGCGATCAGCCCCAGCATTTT. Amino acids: CASSYGGDQPQHF.